The 10 T cell receptor beta chains below all came from one sample that was sequenced in a study of blood T cells in healthy people across ages. PCR was performed a second time for roughly 7 to 12 cycles using a sample-barcoded 5' primer and a J-beta primer mix. From the 5' RACE reads, TCRdb called clonotypes with MiXCR, one entry per CDR3 protein. The sample holds about 1.6 million distinct CDR3 sequences, about 35% seen once. Material: blood. These receptors all stem from a woman aged 30 to 39 in good health.

This chain's CDR3 is CASSALIDRGNEQFF. CDR3 sequence (DNA): TGTGCCAGCAGTGCCCTTATCGACCGGGGAAATGAGCAGTTCTTC. The rearrangement uses TRBV27 and TRBJ2-1; D might be TRBD2 (5 bases). This CDR3 spans 15 amino acids. Trimming cost V 5 bases and J 7 bases, with 18 bases left between them. Germline V gives CDR1 MNHEY, CDR2 SMNVEV (reference sequence).

There are a few counts of this clonotype. The chain employs TRBV4-1 and TRBJ2-7; D possibly uses TRBD1 or TRBD2 (5 bases each). Germline assignment: CDR1 MGHRA and CDR2 YSYEKL. The CDR3 runs to 15 residues. The V and J ends lost 4 bases and 1 base respectively, with 14 bases between them. The chain's CDR3 is CASSPKGEGSYEQYF. The CDR3 DNA follows: TGCGCCAGCAGCCCTAAGGGAGAGGGGTCCTACGAGCAGTACTTC.

A word on this clonotype: The junction and the germline gene differ at one end; a read error may be behind it. The chain joins TRBV5-6 to TRBJ1-2; 7 nucleotides align to TRBD1. There are 21 residues in the CDR3. Germline CDR1 and CDR2: SGHDT and YYEEEE. CDR3 loop: CASTDTVGDDRVDWANHGYTF. In nucleotides, the CDR3 is TGTGCCAGCACCGATACGGTGGGGGATGACAGGGTTGATTGGGCTAACCATGGCTACACCTTC.

This clonotype was recorded at least ten times. Its ends do not fully match the called genes, so a read error is possible. This chain connects TRBV18 to TRBJ2-7, with 11 bases lining up with TRBD1. Germline V gene sequence: CDR1 KGHSH, CDR2 LQKENI. The CDR3 sequence is 14 residues long. The CDR3 loop reads CASSPGQGAYEQYF. The CDR3 coding sequence is TGCGCCAGCAGCCCGGGACAGGGGGCCTACGAGCAGTACTTC. Filled out from reference TRBV18 and TRBJ2-7, the complete variable domain reads NAGVMQNPRHLVRRRGQEARLRCSPMKGHSHVYWYRQLPEEGLKFMVYLQKENIIDESGMPKERFSAEFPKEGPSILRIQQVVRGDSAAYFCASSPGQGAYEQYFGPGTRLTVT.

The chain links TRBV6-5 to TRBJ1-2; D is undetermined. The CDR3 covers 15 residues. The V end was cut by 0 bases, the J end by 8 bases, with 16 bases between. CDR1 and CDR2 from the germline V gene are MNHEY and SVGAGI. The CDR3 loop reads CASSYSSGGREGYTF. The DNA for the CDR3 is TGTGCCAGCAGTTACTCCAGCGGCGGTCGAGAAGGCTACACCTTC.

V usage is TRBV12-3 or TRBV12-4 and J usage is TRBJ1-2, with D unresolved. The germline V and J ends were trimmed by 4 bases and 5 bases, with 14 bases remaining between them. There are 14 residues in the CDR3. The CDR3: CASSSRRVKYGYTF. The CDR3 bases are TGTGCCAGCAGTTCCCGAAGGGTGAAGTATGGCTACACCTTC.

The chain recombines TRBV28 with TRBJ2-4, with TRBD1 matching 9 bases. The V segment lost 4 bases and the J segment 1 base; nucleotides outside the gene matches: 14. CDR1 and CDR2 from the germline V gene are MDHEN and SYDVKM. The CDR3 spans 19 residues. CDR3 sequence (DNA): TGTGCCAGCAGTTCTTGGACAGGGGTTGTGAGCTCGGCCAAAAACATTCAGTACTTC. The encoded protein is CASSSWTGVVSSAKNIQYF.

This chain links TRBV4-2 with TRBJ1-2; D gene ambiguous. Germline V gene lookup returns CDR1 LGHNA and CDR2 YNFKEQ. The germline V and J ends were trimmed by 1 base and 1 base, with 13 bases remaining between them. The CDR3 consists of 16 residues. The CDR3 loop reads CASSQGEGQNNYGYTF. In DNA form, the CDR3 reads TGTGCCAGCAGCCAAGGAGAAGGGCAGAATAACTATGGCTACACCTTC.

CDR3 amino acids: CSVEGSYNEQYF. The CDR3 region has the DNA TGCAGCGTAGAGGGCTCCTACAATGAGCAGTACTTC. The chain has TRBV29-1 and TRBJ2-1, with TRBD2 as a possible D gene (5 bases). The J call may not be correct, given that the DNA end is closer to TRBJ2-7. In germline, CDR1 is SQVTM, CDR2 ANQGSEA. The CDR3 sequence is 12 residues long.

This clonotype was picked up a small number of times. The chain combines TRBV2 with TRBJ1-4; 9 bases are a match to TRBD1. Germline CDR1 reads SNHLY; CDR2 reads FYNNEI. J was trimmed by 10 bases and V by 3 bases; bases with no gene match: 6. This CDR3 region has 14 residues. This CDR3 is CASSEGTGFGKLFF. CDR3 bases: TGTGCCAGCAGTGAGGGGACAGGGTTCGGAAAACTGTTTTTT.